Each of the 3 T cell receptor beta chains below was sequenced from the same sample in a study of blood T cells in healthy people across ages. Using a J-beta primer mix together with a sample-barcoded 5' primer, a second PCR was run for roughly 7 to 12 cycles. TCRdb reprocessed the 5' RACE reads via MiXCR and lists one record per CDR3 protein. The data show approximately 290,000 distinct CDR3 sequences, roughly 26% seen once. Specimen: blood. The receptor source for this set is a woman in her 70s in good health.

This chain connects TRBV12-1 to TRBJ2-5. TRBV12-1 is a pseudogene locus. CDR3 length equals 13 residues. CDR3 DNA: TGTGCCAGCATCCATTCCCCGAAAGAGACCCAGTACTTC. Amino acids: CASIHSPKETQYF.

This clonotype was recorded many times. The chain is built from TRBV10-3 and TRBJ2-3; a possible D gene is TRBD2 (5 bases). This CDR3 spans 13 amino acids. Germline V CDR1 and CDR2: ENHRY, SYGVKD. Trimming removed 4 bases at V and 4 bases at J, with 9 bases between. The CDR3 loop reads CAISGGSADTQYF. As DNA, the CDR3 is TGTGCCATCAGTGGAGGGAGCGCAGATACGCAGTATTTT.

This clonotype appeared a few times. The chain links TRBV28 to TRBJ2-7; 8 bases map to TRBD2. The V segment lost 3 bases and the J segment 2 bases; nucleotides outside the gene matches: 9. This CDR3 is 16 amino acids long. CDR1 and CDR2 from the germline V gene are MDHEN and SYDVKM. CDR3 residues: CASSLGFGTRAYEQYF. The CDR3 bases are TGTGCCAGCAGTTTGGGGTTTGGGACTAGGGCCTACGAGCAGTACTTC.